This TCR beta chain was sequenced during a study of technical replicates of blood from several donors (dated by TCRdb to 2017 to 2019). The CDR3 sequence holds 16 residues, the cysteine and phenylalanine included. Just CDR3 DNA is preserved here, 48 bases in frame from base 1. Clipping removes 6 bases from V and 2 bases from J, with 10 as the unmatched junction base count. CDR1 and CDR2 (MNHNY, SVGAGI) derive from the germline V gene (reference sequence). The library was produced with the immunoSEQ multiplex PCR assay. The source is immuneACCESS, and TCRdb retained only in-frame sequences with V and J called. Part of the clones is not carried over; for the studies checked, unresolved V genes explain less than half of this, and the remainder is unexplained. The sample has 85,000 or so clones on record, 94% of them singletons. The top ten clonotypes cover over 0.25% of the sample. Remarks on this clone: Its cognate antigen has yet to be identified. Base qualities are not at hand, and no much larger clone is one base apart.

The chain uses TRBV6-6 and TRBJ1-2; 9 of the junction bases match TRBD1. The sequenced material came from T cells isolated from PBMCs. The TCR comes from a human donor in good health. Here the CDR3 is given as CASSGAGTGINYGYTF. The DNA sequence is TGTGCCAGCAGCGGGGCCGGGACAGGGATAAACTATGGCTACACCTTC.